This T cell receptor beta chain is from a study of T-cell reconstitution after alpha-beta-depleted transplantation in children. V was shortened by 5 bases and J by 0 bases, with 7 bases between the two germline ends. This CDR3 is 14 amino acids long. CDR1 ENHRY and CDR2 SYGVKD come from the germline V gene. Unique molecular identifiers tagged the TCRbeta library. Each CDR3 protein is one row after TCRdb ran MiXCR on the PCR reads. This repertoire shows 600,000 to 700,000 distinct CDR3 sequences, around 16% found once; its top ten account for approximately 1.1%. The origin of this receptor is a human donor who donated a stem cell graft to a child with acute myeloid leukemia. Sequencing used PBMCs from the stem cell graft donor, obtained from the stem cell graft. The chain couples TRBV10-3 to TRBJ1-4; no definite D call. The CDR3 DNA sequence: TGTGCCATCAGTCCAGCCGCAACTAATGAAAAACTGTTTTTT. Translating it yields CAISPAATNEKLFF.